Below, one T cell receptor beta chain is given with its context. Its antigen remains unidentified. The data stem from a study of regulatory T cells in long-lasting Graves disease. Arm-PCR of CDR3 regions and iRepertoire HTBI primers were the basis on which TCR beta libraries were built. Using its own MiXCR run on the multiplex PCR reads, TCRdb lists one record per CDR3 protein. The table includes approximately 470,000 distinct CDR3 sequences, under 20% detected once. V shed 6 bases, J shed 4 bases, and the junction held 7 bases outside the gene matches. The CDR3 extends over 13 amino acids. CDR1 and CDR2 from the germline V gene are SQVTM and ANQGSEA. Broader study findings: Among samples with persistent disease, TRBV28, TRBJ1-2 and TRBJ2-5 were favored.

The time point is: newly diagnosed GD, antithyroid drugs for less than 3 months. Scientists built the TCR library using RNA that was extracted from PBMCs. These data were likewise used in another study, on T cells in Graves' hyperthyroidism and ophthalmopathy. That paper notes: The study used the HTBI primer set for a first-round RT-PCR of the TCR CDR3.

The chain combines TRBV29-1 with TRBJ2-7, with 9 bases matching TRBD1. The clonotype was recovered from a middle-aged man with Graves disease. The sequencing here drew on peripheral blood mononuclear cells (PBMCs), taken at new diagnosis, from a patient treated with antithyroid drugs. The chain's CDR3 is CSVKLTGGYEQYF. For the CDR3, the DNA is TGCAGCGTGAAGCTGACAGGGGGGTACGAGCAGTACTTC.